This T cell receptor beta chain was captured by sequencing in a study of response to subunit inactivated influenza vaccine. Study conclusions and caveats: The authors suggested that every seasonal influenza vaccination recruits few new T cells.

Germline V gives CDR1 SEHNR, CDR2 FQNEAQ (reference sequence). The CDR3 consists of 15 residues. With V trimmed by 5 bases and J by 6 bases, 11 bases remained unmatched. This clonotype appeared a few times. Its antigen is unidentified. MiXCR, applied by TCRdb to the RT-PCR reads, yields one record per CDR3 protein. This table holds more than 200,000 distinct CDR3 sequences, less than 15% found once. The clonotype was recovered from a man aged 45-60 years who received an inactivated influenza vaccine. Sequenced here: non-naive T cells sorted from PBMCs, sampled around two weeks before vaccination. V and J are TRBV7-9 and TRBJ1-1, with TRBD1 matching over 8 bases. The CDR3 DNA reads TGTGCCAGCAGCCCTGCAGGGACCAGGGGGCCTGAAGCTTTCTTT. The encoded protein is CASSPAGTRGPEAFF.